The rows below give T cell receptor beta chains drawn from one sample of a study of blood T cell repertoires in COVID-19. The assay was immunoSEQ multiplex PCR, and TCRdb's table has in-frame clones only and misses some. The table includes approximately 250,000 clones, approximately 90% detected once. Material for sequencing was PBMCs or T cells enriched from blood (not recorded which). All receptors derive from a man aged 35-49 years who had been exposed to COVID-19. The conserved cysteine and the conserved F or W are not part of the CDR3 here. Each record gives: J gene, V gene, CDR3 protein.

j_gene: TRBJ2-1; v_gene: TRBV7-6; CDR3aa: ASSLDRLSPYNEQF
j_gene: TRBJ1-4; v_gene: TRBV27; CDR3aa: ASSLIYGAHEKLF
j_gene: TRBJ1-2; v_gene: TRBV3-1/TRBV3-2; CDR3aa: ASSPRGVGYGYT
j_gene: TRBJ1-1; v_gene: TRBV19; CDR3aa: ASSLDRTVNTEAF
j_gene: TRBJ1-6; v_gene: TRBV4-2; CDR3aa: ASSQEGGSTYNSPLH
j_gene: TRBJ1-3; v_gene: TRBV7-9; CDR3aa: ASSGRDSLYLNPGNTIY
j_gene: TRBJ2-2; v_gene: TRBV6-5; CDR3aa: ASIGQPNTGELF
j_gene: TRBJ1-1; v_gene: TRBV25-1; CDR3aa: ASRGTGWVNTEAF
j_gene: TRBJ1-1; v_gene: TRBV27; CDR3aa: ASSFEGGRGEAF
j_gene: TRBJ2-4; v_gene: TRBV28; CDR3aa: ASSPTGLELAKNIQY
j_gene: TRBJ1-5; v_gene: TRBV30; CDR3aa: AYSGGRGYSNQPQH
j_gene: TRBJ2-6; v_gene: TRBV19; CDR3aa: ASSPGQGLSGANVLT
j_gene: TRBJ1-2; v_gene: TRBV9; CDR3aa: ASSPGTGGYT
j_gene: TRBJ1-1; v_gene: TRBV5-5; CDR3aa: ASSSSWGGNTEAF
j_gene: TRBJ2-2; v_gene: TRBV11-2; CDR3aa: ASSGRRDRRYTGELF
j_gene: TRBJ2-2; v_gene: TRBV3-1/TRBV3-2; CDR3aa: ASSQESGGRSVWLPNTGELF
j_gene: TRBJ1-5; v_gene: TRBV28; CDR3aa: ASSWRTSGQPQH
j_gene: TRBJ2-5; v_gene: TRBV11-2; CDR3aa: ASSPGTGWGETQY
j_gene: TRBJ2-5; v_gene: TRBV7-3; CDR3aa: ASSQTTSGSRETQY
j_gene: TRBJ2-7; v_gene: TRBV21-1; CDR3aa: ASSFPTGADEQY
j_gene: TRBJ2-1; v_gene: TRBV6-5; CDR3aa: ASRTDRISYNEQF
j_gene: TRBJ2-2; v_gene: TRBV7-2; CDR3aa: ASSDPRDRGLGELF
j_gene: TRBJ2-7; v_gene: TRBV9; CDR3aa: ASSVGTVSYEQY
j_gene: TRBJ2-1; v_gene: TRBV6-1; CDR3aa: ASSESSSGRYNEQF
j_gene: TRBJ2-2; v_gene: TRBV18; CDR3aa: ASSPQDPSGMNTGELF
j_gene: TRBJ1-1; v_gene: TRBV6-1; CDR3aa: ASSEALRGSEAF
j_gene: TRBJ1-1; v_gene: TRBV5-4; CDR3aa: ASSLDRATNTEAF
j_gene: TRBJ2-5; v_gene: TRBV7-9; CDR3aa: ASSLTSGIIRETQY